The sequence of this T cell receptor beta chain was determined in a study of regulatory T cells in long-lasting Graves disease. General observations from the study: Accuracy was perhaps lowered by the small sample size.

Trimming took 5 bases from V and 3 from J, leaving 12 bases between them. The CDR3 has 14 residues. Germline V gene data show CDR1 as MDHEN and CDR2 as SYDVKM. This clonotype was counted many times. Antigen unknown. The time point denotes: newly diagnosed GD, antithyroid drugs for less than 3 months. PBMC RNA served as the TCR library source. CDR3-region Arm-PCR and iRepertoire HTBI primers produced the TCR beta libraries. TCRdb re-called the multiplex PCR reads through MiXCR, storing one row per CDR3 protein. Found here are about 540,000 distinct CDR3 sequences, roughly 13% of them singletons; the top ten hold 8% to 10%. These same records also appear under a second study, on T cells in Graves' hyperthyroidism and ophthalmopathy. That report notes: A 13 V-J signature model discriminated ophthalmopathy versus stable hyperthyroidism. The model made its ophthalmopathy prediction, and onset followed a median approximately 7 months later.

This sequence joins TRBV28 and TRBJ2-3; TRBD2 is a possible D gene (5 bases). Here the sequenced sample was peripheral blood mononuclear cells (PBMCs), taken at new diagnosis, from a patient treated with antithyroid drugs. The receptor was isolated from a man aged 25-45 years with Graves disease. The DNA for the CDR3 is TGTGCCAGCAGTATACCCCCGGGGACAGATACGCAGTATTTT. Amino acids: CASSIPPGTDTQYF.